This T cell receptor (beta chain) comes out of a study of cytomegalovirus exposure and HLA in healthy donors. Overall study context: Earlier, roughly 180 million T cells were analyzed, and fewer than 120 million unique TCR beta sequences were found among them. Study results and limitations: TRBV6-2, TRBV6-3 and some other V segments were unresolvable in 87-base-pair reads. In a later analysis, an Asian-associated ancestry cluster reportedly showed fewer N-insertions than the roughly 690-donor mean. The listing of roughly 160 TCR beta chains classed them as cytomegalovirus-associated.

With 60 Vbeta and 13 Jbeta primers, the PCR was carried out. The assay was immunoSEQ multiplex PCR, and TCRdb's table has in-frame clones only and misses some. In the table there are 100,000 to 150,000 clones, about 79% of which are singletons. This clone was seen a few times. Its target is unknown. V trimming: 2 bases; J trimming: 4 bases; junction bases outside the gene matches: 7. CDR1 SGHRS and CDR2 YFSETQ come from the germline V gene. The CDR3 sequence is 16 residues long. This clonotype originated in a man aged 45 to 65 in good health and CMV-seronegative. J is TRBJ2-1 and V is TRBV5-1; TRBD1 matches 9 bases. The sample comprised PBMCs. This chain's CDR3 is CASSLDGQGTYNEQFF. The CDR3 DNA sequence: TGCGCCAGCAGCTTAGACGGACAGGGGACTTACAATGAGCAGTTCTTC.